This T cell receptor beta chain stems from a study of CD8 T cells in Susac syndrome. With random hexamers, reverse transcription was performed on roughly 0.5 to 1 ug of RNA. The amplification used immunoSEQ multiplex PCR on TCR beta CDR3; it spanned 54 Vbeta and 13 Jbeta. TCRdb redid the calling of the immunoSEQ multiplex PCR reads with MiXCR, one entry per CDR3 protein. There are some 450,000 distinct CDR3 sequences in the sample; around 83% occur only once, and under 0.15% lies in the top ten. V shed 7 bases, J shed 3 bases, and the junction held 5 bases outside the gene matches. CDR3 length: 12 residues. CDR1 and CDR2 (germline): GTSNPN, SVGIG (reference sequence).

What was sequenced was CD8+ T cells from PBMCs. The TCR sequence derives from a human donor with multiple sclerosis. The chain recombines TRBV30 with TRBJ1-1; 7 bases align to TRBD1. DNA of the CDR3: TGTGCCTCGGACAGGTGGGACACTGAAGCTTTCTTT. Its protein is CASDRWDTEAFF.